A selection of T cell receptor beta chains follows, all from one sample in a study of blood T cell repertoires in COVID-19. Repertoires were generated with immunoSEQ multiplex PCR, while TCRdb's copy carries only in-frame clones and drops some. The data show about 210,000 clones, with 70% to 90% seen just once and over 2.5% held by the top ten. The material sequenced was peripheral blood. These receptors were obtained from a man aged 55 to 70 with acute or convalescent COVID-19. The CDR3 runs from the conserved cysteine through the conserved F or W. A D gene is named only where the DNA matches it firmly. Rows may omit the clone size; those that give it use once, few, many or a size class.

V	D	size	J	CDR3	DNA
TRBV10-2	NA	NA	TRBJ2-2	CAIRLGGVSTGELFF	TGCGCCATTAGACTTGGGGGCGTTAGCACCGGGGAGCTGTTTTTT
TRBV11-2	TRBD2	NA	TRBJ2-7	CASSLTSGGAVDEQYF	TGTGCCAGCAGCCTAACTAGCGGGGGGGCCGTAGACGAGCAGTACTTC
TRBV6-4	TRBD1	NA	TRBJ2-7	CASSVDRGPYEQYF	TGTGCCAGCAGTGTCGACAGGGGGCCCTACGAGCAGTACTTC
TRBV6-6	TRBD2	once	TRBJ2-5	CASSLPAGGQETQYF	TGTGCCAGCAGCCTCCCAGCGGGGGGGCAAGAGACCCAGTACTTC
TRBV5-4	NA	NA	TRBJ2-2	CASSGVGGRSAGELFF	TGTGCCAGCAGCGGGGTTGGGGGGAGGTCGGCCGGGGAGCTGTTTTTT
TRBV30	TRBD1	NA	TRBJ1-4	CAWSVGVGGTVATNEKLFF	TGTGCCTGGAGTGTAGGTGTTGGTGGGACAGTTGCAACTAATGAAAAACTGTTTTTT
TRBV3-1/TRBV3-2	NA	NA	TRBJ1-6	CASSQGGGTHYNSPLHF	TGTGCCAGCAGCCAAGGAGGAGGGACCCACTATAATTCACCCCTCCACTTT
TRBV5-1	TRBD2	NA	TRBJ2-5	CASSWRAGGQETQYF	TGCGCCAGCAGTTGGCGTGCGGGGGGGCAGGAGACCCAGTACTTC
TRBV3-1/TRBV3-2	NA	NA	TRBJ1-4	CASSPDRSGMKKLFF	TGTGCCAGCAGCCCCGACAGGTCGGGAATGAAAAAACTGTTTTTT
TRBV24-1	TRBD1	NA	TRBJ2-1	CATSGQGGSDEQFF	TGTGCCACCAGCGGACAGGGCGGATCGGATGAGCAGTTCTTC
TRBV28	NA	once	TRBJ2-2	CASSMWRNTGELFF	TGTGCCAGCAGTATGTGGAGAAACACCGGGGAGCTGTTTTTT
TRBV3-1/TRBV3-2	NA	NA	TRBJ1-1	CASSTIQGTGNTEAFF	TGTGCCAGCAGCACCATACAGGGTACTGGGAACACTGAAGCTTTCTTT
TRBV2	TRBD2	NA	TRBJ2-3	CASRQQAGSTDTQYF	TGTGCCAGCCGGCAGCAAGCGGGGAGCACAGATACGCAGTATTTT
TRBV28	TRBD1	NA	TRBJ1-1	CASSLSGGEGEAFF	TGTGCCAGCAGTTTATCAGGGGGCGAGGGTGAAGCTTTCTTT
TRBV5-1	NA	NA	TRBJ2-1	CASSLDRDNEQFF	TGCGCCAGCAGCTTGGACAGGGACAATGAGCAGTTCTTC
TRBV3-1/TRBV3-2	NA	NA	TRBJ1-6	CASSREARPGQSNSPLHF	TGTGCCAGCAGCCGAGAGGCCCGGCCAGGGCAAAGTAATTCACCCCTCCACTTT
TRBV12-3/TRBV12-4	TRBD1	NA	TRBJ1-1	CASSRTGNTEAFF	TGTGCCAGCAGCCGGACAGGGAACACTGAAGCTTTCTTT
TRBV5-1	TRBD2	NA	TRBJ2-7	CASSSGGTGGPYYEQYF	TGCGCCAGCAGCTCCGGAGGGACGGGGGGGCCTTACTACGAGCAGTACTTC
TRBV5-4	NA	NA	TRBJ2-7	CASSLVGGSEQYF	TGTGCCAGCAGCTTGGTCGGAGGGTCCGAGCAGTACTTC
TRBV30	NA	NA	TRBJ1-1	CAWSVWGGTNTEAFF	TGTGCCTGGAGTGTATGGGGCGGCACGAACACTGAAGCTTTCTTT
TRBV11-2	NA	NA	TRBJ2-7	CASSLGTVYEQYF	TGTGCCAGCAGCTTAGGGACAGTTTACGAGCAGTACTTC
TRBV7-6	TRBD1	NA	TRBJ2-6	CASSPGTGKSSGANVLTF	TGTGCCAGCAGCCCTGGGACAGGGAAAAGCTCTGGGGCCAACGTCCTGACTTTC
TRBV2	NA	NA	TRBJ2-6	CASRETVSGANVLTF	TGTGCCAGCAGGGAGACAGTATCTGGGGCCAACGTCCTGACTTTC
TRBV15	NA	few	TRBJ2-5	CATSRDSGRGQETQYF	TGTGCCACCAGCAGAGATTCGGGTAGAGGGCAAGAGACCCAGTACTTC
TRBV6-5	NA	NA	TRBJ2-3	CASSYGLSTDTQYF	TGTGCCAGCAGTTACGGACTGAGCACAGATACGCAGTATTTT
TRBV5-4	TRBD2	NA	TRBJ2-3	CASSLMRGDTDTQYF	TGTGCCAGCAGCTTGATGCGGGGGGACACAGATACGCAGTATTTT
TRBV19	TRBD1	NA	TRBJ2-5	CASSIRDRGETQYF	TGTGCCAGTAGTATCCGGGACAGGGGAGAGACCCAGTACTTC
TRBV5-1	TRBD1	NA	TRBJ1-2	CASSPTGADYGYTF	TGCGCCAGCAGCCCGACAGGGGCGGACTATGGCTACACCTTC
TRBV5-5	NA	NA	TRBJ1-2	CASSGTGHPDLFNYGYTF	TGTGCCAGCAGCGGAACGGGACATCCAGACCTCTTTAACTATGGCTACACCTTC
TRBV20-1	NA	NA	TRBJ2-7	CSARDTPEQYF	TGCAGTGCTAGAGATACTCCGGAGCAGTACTTC
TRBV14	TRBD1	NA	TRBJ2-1	CASSQRTGYYNEQFF	TGTGCCAGCAGCCAAAGGACAGGGTACTACAATGAGCAGTTCTTC
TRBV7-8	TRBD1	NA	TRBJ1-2	CASSAKQGSGYGYTF	TGTGCCAGCAGCGCCAAACAGGGGTCAGGGTATGGCTACACCTTC
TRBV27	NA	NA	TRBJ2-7	CASSSYRGSYEQYF	TGTGCCAGCAGTTCCTATCGGGGGTCCTACGAGCAGTACTTC
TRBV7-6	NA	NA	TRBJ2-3	CASSLGPLGGRTDTQYF	TGTGCCAGCAGCTTAGGCCCGCTTGGTGGCCGCACAGATACGCAGTATTTT
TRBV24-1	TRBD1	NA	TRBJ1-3	CATRHDRGSSGNTIYF	TGTGCCACCAGACACGACAGGGGGAGCTCTGGAAACACCATATATTTT
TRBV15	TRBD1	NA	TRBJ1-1	CATSREQGARTEAFF	TGTGCCACCAGCAGAGAACAGGGGGCGCGGACTGAAGCTTTCTTT
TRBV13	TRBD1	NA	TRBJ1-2	CASSTGGDRPNYGYTF	TGTGCCAGCAGCACAGGGGGGGACAGACCTAACTATGGCTACACCTTC
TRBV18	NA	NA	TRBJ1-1	CASSPTGGNTEAFF	TGTGCCAGCTCACCTACCGGGGGGAACACTGAAGCTTTCTTT
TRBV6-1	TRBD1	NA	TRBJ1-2	CASSEGQFNYGYTF	TGTGCCAGCAGTGAGGGACAGTTTAACTATGGCTACACCTTC
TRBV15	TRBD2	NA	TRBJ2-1	CATSRDGGGTYNEQFF	TGTGCCACCAGCAGAGATGGGGGGGGAACCTACAATGAGCAGTTCTTC
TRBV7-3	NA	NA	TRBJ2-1	CASSPGQFGVGSSYNEQFF	TGTGCCAGCAGCCCAGGACAGTTCGGGGTGGGAAGCTCCTACAATGAGCAGTTCTTC
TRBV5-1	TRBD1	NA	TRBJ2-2	CASSRGPNTGELFF	TGCGCCAGCAGCAGGGGGCCGAACACCGGGGAGCTGTTTTTT
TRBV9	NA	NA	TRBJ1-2	CASSVVGSSQTGIFNYGYTF	TGTGCCAGCAGCGTAGTAGGTTCCAGCCAAACAGGGATCTTCAACTATGGCTACACCTTC
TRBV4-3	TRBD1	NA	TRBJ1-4	CASSQATPGQGNEKLFF	TGCGCCAGCAGCCAAGCTACCCCGGGACAGGGGAATGAAAAACTGTTTTTT
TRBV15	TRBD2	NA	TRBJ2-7	CATSKGGSTYEQYF	TGTGCCACCAGCAAGGGAGGGTCTACCTACGAGCAGTACTTC
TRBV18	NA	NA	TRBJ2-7	CASSPPSQNEQYF	TGTGCCAGCTCACCCCCGTCGCAGAACGAGCAGTACTTC
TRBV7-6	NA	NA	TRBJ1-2	CASSLGGTNYGYTF	TGTGCCAGCTCCCTAGGCGGGACGAACTATGGCTACACCTTC
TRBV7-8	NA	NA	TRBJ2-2	CASSPGYQRNGELFF	TGTGCCAGCAGCCCCGGATATCAGAGGAACGGGGAGCTGTTTTTT
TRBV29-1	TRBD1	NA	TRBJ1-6	CSVGDRGNSPLHF	TGCAGCGTTGGGGACAGGGGGAATTCACCCCTCCACTTT
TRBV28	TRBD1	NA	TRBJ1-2	CARSIQGDVTNYGYTF	TGTGCCAGAAGCATCCAGGGGGACGTTACTAACTATGGCTACACCTTC
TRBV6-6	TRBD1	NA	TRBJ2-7	CASSYSRDRANYEQYF	TGTGCCAGCAGTTACTCGCGGGACAGGGCAAACTACGAGCAGTACTTC
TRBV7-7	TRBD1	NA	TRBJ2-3	CASSLGQGGADTQYF	TGTGCCAGCAGCCTGGGACAGGGGGGAGCAGATACGCAGTATTTT
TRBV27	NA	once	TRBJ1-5	CASMVNGGSLSNQPQHF	TGTGCCAGCATGGTTAATGGCGGGAGTCTTAGCAATCAGCCCCAGCATTTT
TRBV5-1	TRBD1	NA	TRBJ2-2	CASSSGGTGAILRTGELFF	TGCGCCAGCAGCTCTGGAGGGACAGGGGCGATATTACGGACCGGGGAGCTGTTTTTT
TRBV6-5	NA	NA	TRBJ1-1	CASSYSTVQGEAFF	TGTGCCAGCAGTTACTCGACGGTACAGGGTGAAGCTTTCTTT
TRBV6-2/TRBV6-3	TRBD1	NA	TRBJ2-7	CASSRRQGAGVSYEQYF	TGTGCCAGCAGCCGCCGACAGGGGGCAGGGGTATCCTACGAGCAGTACTTC
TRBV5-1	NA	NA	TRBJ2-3	CASSLTGDLTDTQYF	TGCGCCAGCAGCTTGACAGGAGATCTCACAGATACGCAGTATTTT